This T cell receptor (beta chain) was retrieved from a study of T cell responses to AZD1222 COVID-19 vaccine listed by TCRdb under 2021. Looking at the study overall: A total of 230 or so trial participants underwent TCR sequencing, of whom some 210 received two doses of AZD1222 and some 25 received two doses of the MenACWY control vaccine. Trial participants were enrolled by age into subgroups of 18-55, 56-69 and 70-plus years, and around 150, 28 and 57 TCR-sequenced participants, respectively, were included in these subgroups. Here is what the overall study found, with its caveats: The vaccine-associated CD4 TCRs covered the entire spike protein, and the dominant responses fell in regions 160-218 and 743-854. Conclusions about previously exposed vaccinees are limited, since just 6 or 7 AZD1222 recipients were seropositive for SARS-CoV-2 at baseline. Nearly half of unique spike-specific TCRs reportedly recognized epitopes outside regions mutated in the B.1.351 and B.1.1.7 variants. The 56-69-year group was small, and its depth increase did not reach significance, likely because of low power. Participants were mostly white British and included more females than males, and it was suggested by the authors that clonal diversity may have been underestimated. Because no samples from the day 14 peak response were available, repertoires could be characterized only after the peak T cell response. After two AZD1222 doses, both the breadth and the depth of spike-specific TCRs were significantly higher than at day 0 and than in MenACWY recipients.

Turning to this clone: Its antigen has not been determined. Base qualities are not recorded, but no much larger clone differs from it by a single base.

The CDR3 regions of human TCRbeta chains were analyzed by immunosequencing. The paper's processing steps were these. TCRs in the repertoires were compared against a reference library of SARS-CoV-2-specific TCRs that had been generated with the MIRA antigen-specificity platform. Breadth was defined as the fraction of unique TCRs that were SARS-CoV-2-associated, and depth was defined as the fraction of total T cells that were SARS-CoV-2-associated. Using the MIRA data, every spike-specific TCR was mapped to the spike region that the TCR reacted to and assigned to either a CD4 or a CD8 class. Log10-transformed breadth and depth values were compared by one-way ANOVA with Sidak's multiple comparisons tests. TCRdb obtained this table from immuneACCESS and retained in-frame rearrangements with V and J assigned. These tables miss some clones; where compared with another copy, unresolved V genes account for less than half of the shortfall, and the remainder is unexplained. That table gives V, J and clone size, and the DNA gave D and trimming. The sample table records 150,000 to 200,000 clones; around 90% of these occur just once. The top ten clones comprise 1.3% of the sample.

Via the germline V gene, CDR1 is MDHEN and CDR2 SYDVKM. The V and J ends are trimmed by 4 bases and 5 bases, leaving 8 bases between them. The CDR3 contains 12 residues, cysteine and phenylalanine counted. Left in the record is the CDR3 DNA by itself, 36 bases read in frame from the first base. The time point label corresponds to: about 28 days (+/-7) after the second vaccine dose. AZD1222 recipients with second doses at about 4 weeks or about 12 weeks were pooled, because spike-specific TCR depth and breadth did not differ between schedules. Vaccinee samples were obtained from the UK trials COV001 and COV002, which included a single-blind randomized controlled phase 2/3 trial of AZD1222 (ChAdOx1 nCoV-19) in healthy adults. For TCRbeta chain sequencing, PBMC samples were collected from trial participants at day 0 and at day 28 after the second dose.

The sequence was obtained from an adult who received the AZD1222 COVID-19 vaccine. The material sequenced was peripheral blood, taken 28 days after the second AZD1222 dose. The rearrangement combines TRBV28 with TRBJ1-1; there is no confident call for the D gene. The DNA reads as follows: TGTGCCAGCAGTTCGGAGGAGACTGAAGCTTTCTTT. Its amino acids are CASSSEETEAFF.